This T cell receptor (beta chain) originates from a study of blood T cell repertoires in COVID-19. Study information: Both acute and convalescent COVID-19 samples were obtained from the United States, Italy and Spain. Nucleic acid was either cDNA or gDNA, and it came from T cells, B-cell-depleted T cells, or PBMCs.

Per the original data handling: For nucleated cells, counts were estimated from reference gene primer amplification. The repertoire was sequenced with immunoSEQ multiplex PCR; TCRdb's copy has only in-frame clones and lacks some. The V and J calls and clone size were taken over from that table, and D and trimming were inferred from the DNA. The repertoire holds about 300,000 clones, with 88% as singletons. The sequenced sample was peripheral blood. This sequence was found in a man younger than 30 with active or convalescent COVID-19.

DNA of the CDR3: TGTGCCAGCTCACCCACCTCAGGGGACGGGGCTGAAGCTTTCTTT. It encodes CASSPTSGDGAEAFF. The V gene is TRBV18, the J gene TRBJ1-1; tentatively, D is TRBD1 (6 bases). The ends were cut back, 3 bases at V and 6 bases at J, with 17 bases in the middle. The germline gives CDR1 KGHSH, CDR2 LQKENI. This CDR3 comprises 15 residues.